The T cell receptor (beta chain) described here comes from a study of breast tumors, draining lymph nodes, adjacent tissues. General study findings and limits: Tumor repertoires ranked between lymph nodes and nontumor tissue in diversity, with V and J gene preferences. Tumor T cell lymph node origin was a supported hypothesis, not proven. Luminal-like breast cancer showed significantly higher tumor–nontumor repertoire similarity than basal-like. The data were judged consistent with most tumor T cells coming from lymph node and expanding in tumor.

Breast cancer patients provided tissue from their axillary draining lymph nodes. TCRdb called the multiplex PCR reads again in MiXCR, with one record for every CDR3 protein. The table shows under 250,000 distinct CDR3 sequences, with about 34% occurring only once. The CDR3 is 15 residues long. V trimming: 6 bases; J trimming: 0 bases; junction bases outside the gene matches: 1. CDR1 is SNHLY, CDR2 FYNNEI, per germline. This clonotype showed up many times. The antigen is not known. The sample taken for sequencing was axillary lymph node tissue. This chain joins TRBV2 and TRBJ2-2; 10 nucleotides match TRBD2. The TCR sequence derives from a female donor with breast cancer. Some clones in this sample may be carry-over from other donors' samples. The CDR3 reads CASRGTSANTGELFF. CDR3 nucleotides: TGTGCCAGCAGGGGGACTAGCGCGAACACCGGGGAGCTGTTTTTT.